The clone carrying this TCR beta chain was seen repeatedly, ten times or more. The target antigen is unknown. This entry is derived from a study of blood T cells in healthy people across ages. Study results and limitations: When one million T cells were used, diversity estimates were thought to be underestimates. Roughly linearly, TCR beta diversity per million T cells fell as age increased. The lack of PBMC sorting stopped any conclusive naive versus antigen-experienced comparison.

The total RNA that was extracted per sample amounted to at least 5.5 micrograms. Combining a sample-barcoded 5' primer with a J-beta primer mix, a second PCR ran for about 6 to 12 cycles. TCRdb independently ran MiXCR on the 5' RACE reads; one entry per CDR3 protein. The sample lists approximately 810,000 distinct CDR3 sequences, around 30% occurring once. CDR1 KGHDR and CDR2 SFDVKD come from the germline V gene. Trimming took 5 bases from V and 0 from J, leaving 23 bases between them. CDR3 length: 19 amino acids. The receptor comes from a woman aged 80 or older in good health. Sequencing was performed on blood. The rearrangement uses TRBV24-1 and TRBJ2-3; tentatively, D is TRBD1 or TRBD2 (5 bases each). As DNA, the CDR3 is TGTGCCACCAGTGCTAAATCTCTCGGGGCCGGTGGGAGCACAGATACGCAGTATTTT. This sequence encodes CATSAKSLGAGGSTDTQYF.